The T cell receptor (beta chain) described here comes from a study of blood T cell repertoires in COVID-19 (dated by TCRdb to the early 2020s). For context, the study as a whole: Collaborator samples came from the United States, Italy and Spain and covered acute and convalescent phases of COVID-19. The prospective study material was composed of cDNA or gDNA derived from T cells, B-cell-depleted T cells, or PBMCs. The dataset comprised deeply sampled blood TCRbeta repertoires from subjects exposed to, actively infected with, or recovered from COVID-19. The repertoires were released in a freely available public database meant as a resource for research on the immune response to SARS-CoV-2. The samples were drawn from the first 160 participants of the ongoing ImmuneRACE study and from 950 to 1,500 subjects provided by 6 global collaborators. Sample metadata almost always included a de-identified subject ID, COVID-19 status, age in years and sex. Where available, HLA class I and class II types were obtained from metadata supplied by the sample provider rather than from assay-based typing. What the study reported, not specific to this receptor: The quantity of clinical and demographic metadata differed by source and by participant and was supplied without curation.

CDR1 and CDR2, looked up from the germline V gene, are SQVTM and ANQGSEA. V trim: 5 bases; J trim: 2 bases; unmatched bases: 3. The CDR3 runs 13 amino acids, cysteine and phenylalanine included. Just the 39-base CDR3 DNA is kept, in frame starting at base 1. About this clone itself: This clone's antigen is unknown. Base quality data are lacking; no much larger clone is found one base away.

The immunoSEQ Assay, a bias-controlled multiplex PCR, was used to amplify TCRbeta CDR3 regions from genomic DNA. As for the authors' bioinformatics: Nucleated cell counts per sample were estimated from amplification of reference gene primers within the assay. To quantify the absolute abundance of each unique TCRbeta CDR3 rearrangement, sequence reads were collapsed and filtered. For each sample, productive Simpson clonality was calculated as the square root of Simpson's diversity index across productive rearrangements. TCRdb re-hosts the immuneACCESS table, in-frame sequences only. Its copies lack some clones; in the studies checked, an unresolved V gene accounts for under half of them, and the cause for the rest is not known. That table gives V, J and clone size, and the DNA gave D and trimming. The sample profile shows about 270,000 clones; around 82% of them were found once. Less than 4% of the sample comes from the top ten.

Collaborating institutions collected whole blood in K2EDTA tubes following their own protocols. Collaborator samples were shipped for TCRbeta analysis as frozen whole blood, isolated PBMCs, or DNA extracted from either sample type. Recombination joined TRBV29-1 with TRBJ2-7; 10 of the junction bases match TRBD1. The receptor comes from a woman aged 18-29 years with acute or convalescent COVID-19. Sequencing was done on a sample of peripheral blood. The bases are TGCAGCGTTTTGGGACAGGGGACCTACGAGCAGTACTTC. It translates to CSVLGQGTYEQYF.